The 26 T cell receptor beta chains below were found in one sample sequenced in a study of shared clonotypes between healthy human individuals. Naive CD8 cells, CD45RO-negative and positively selected for CCR7, excluded terminally differentiated effector memory CD45RA+ cells. Profiling relied on immunoSEQ multiplex PCR, and the TCRdb table lists in-frame clones only, not all of them. Of about 2.1 million clones listed, about 92% are singletons. Sequencing was done on a sample of naive CD8+ T cells from PBMCs. All receptors come from a man aged 18-30 years in good health. Some clones in this sample may be carry-over from other donors' samples.

The chain is built from TRBV10-2 and TRBJ2-1; TRBD2 aligns across 10 bases. Germline V lookup: CDR1 WSHSY, CDR2 SAAADI. Trimming cost V 0 bases and J 0 bases; bases outside gene matches: 11. This CDR3 has 20 residues. CDR3 in amino acids: CASSESIAGGLRSSYNEQFF. In nucleotides, the CDR3 is TGCGCCAGCAGTGAGTCGATAGCGGGAGGCTTGAGGAGCTCCTACAATGAGCAGTTCTTC.

As concerns this clone: Other DNA sequences from this sample encode an identical CDR3 as well. The V and J genes are TRBV7-9 and TRBJ2-7, with unresolved D. The CDR3 length is 14 residues. Germline lookup yields CDR1 SEHNR and CDR2 FQNEAQ (reference sequence). V shed 1 base and J shed 1 base, with 8 bases lying between them. The DNA of the CDR3 is TGTGCCAGCAGCTTAGGGGCAGTATCCTACGAGCAGTACTTC. Its translation is CASSLGAVSYEQYF.

The chain has TRBV28 and TRBJ1-2, with D maybe TRBD1 (5 bases). V dropped 3 bases and J dropped 6 bases, with 17 bases sitting between them. This CDR3 contains 15 residues. Germline lookup yields CDR1 MDHEN and CDR2 SYDVKM. CDR3 nucleotide sequence: TGTGCCAGCAGTTTGCGGGGCCTCAAAAGGGATGGCTACACCTTC. Amino acid sequence: CASSLRGLKRDGYTF.

This rearrangement joins TRBV6-5 to TRBJ2-7; 15 nucleotides agree with TRBD2. After removal of 6 bases from V and 3 bases from J, the junction contained 3 bases not matched to a gene. CDR1 is MNHEY, CDR2 SVGAGI, per germline. The CDR3 is 15 amino acids. CDR3 coding DNA: TGTGCCAGCAGCGGACTAGCGGGAGGGGTCTACGAGCAGTACTTC. It specifies CASSGLAGGVYEQYF.

The CDR3 is CASSQASRTGELFF. CDR3 coding DNA: TGCGCCAGCAGCCAAGCGTCGCGTACCGGGGAGCTGTTTTTT. V and J are TRBV4-3 and TRBJ2-2, with no clear D. The CDR3 runs to 14 residues. The germline V gene encodes CDR1 LGHNA and CDR2 YSLEER. V dropped 1 base and J dropped 5 bases, with 8 bases sitting between them.

The rearrangement joins TRBV9 to TRBJ2-5, with D possibly being TRBD2 (6 bases). Germline CDR1 SGDLS, CDR2 YYNGEE. The CDR3 sequence is 14 residues long. V was clipped by 7 bases and J by 5 bases, with 18 bases between them. CDR3 protein: CASRRPGRRETQYF. CDR3 coding DNA: TGTGCCAGCCGGCGCCCGGGGAGGAGGGAGACCCAGTACTTC.

The J gene is TRBJ2-1, the V gene TRBV18, with D perhaps TRBD1 or TRBD2 (6 bases each). Germline values: CDR1 KGHSH, CDR2 LQKENI. Trimming pared 2 bases from V and 7 bases from J, leaving 15 bases between. This CDR3 is built from 15 residues. CDR3 DNA: TGTGCCAGCTCACCAATCACAGGGAGGACAAATGAGCAGTTCTTC. Its translation: CASSPITGRTNEQFF.

The chain combines TRBV2 with TRBJ2-7, with TRBD2 identical over 9 bases. This CDR3 region has 15 residues. Per germline, CDR1 SNHLY and CDR2 FYNNEI. After removal of 3 bases from V and 2 bases from J, the junction contained 5 bases not matched to a gene. The CDR3 nucleotides read TGTGCCAGCAGTGAGTATAGCGGGAGAACCTACGAGCAGTACTTC. Translating it yields CASSEYSGRTYEQYF.

On this clone itself: The sample carries other DNA sequences with the same CDR3. The rearrangement uses TRBV28 and TRBJ2-7, with D perhaps matching TRBD2 (5 bases). Trimming took 2 bases from V and 0 from J, leaving 8 bases between them. The CDR3 is 14 residues long. Germline V gene lookup returns CDR1 MDHEN and CDR2 SYDVKM. The CDR3 DNA is TGTGCCAGCAGTTTAACGGGGAGCTCCTACGAGCAGTACTTC. Residues: CASSLTGSSYEQYF.

The chain couples TRBV28 to TRBJ1-2; 7 nucleotides agree with TRBD1. CDR3 length equals 16 residues. Germline V gene sequence: CDR1 MDHEN, CDR2 SYDVKM. With 6 bases clipped from V and 5 bases from J, the junction kept 15 bases outside the gene matches. The CDR3 region has the DNA TGTGCCAGCAGACCCGGGACAGATCTTTTTATTTATGGCTACACCTTC. The encoded protein is CASRPGTDLFIYGYTF.

The chain uses TRBV4-1 and TRBJ2-7; D is possibly TRBD1 (6 bases). With 3 bases removed from V and 1 base from J, the gap between germline ends came to 13 bases. CDR1 and CDR2 (germline): MGHRA, YSYEKL. The length of the CDR3 is 15 residues. The CDR3 DNA follows: TGCGCCAGCAGCCACCCGGGACATGCATCCTACGAGCAGTACTTC. Its translation: CASSHPGHASYEQYF.

V and J are TRBV27 and TRBJ2-1; 9 positions agree with TRBD2. Germline V gene sequence: CDR1 MNHEY, CDR2 SMNVEV (reference sequence). CDR3 length: 15 residues. J lost 4 bases, V lost 7 bases, and 8 bases had no gene match. In DNA form, the CDR3 reads TGTGCCAGCACAGAGGCGGGAGGGACATACAATGAGCAGTTCTTC. Translated: CASTEAGGTYNEQFF.

V is TRBV4-1 and J is TRBJ2-7; TRBD2 aligns across 11 bases. V lost 0 bases to trimming and J lost 1 base; unmatched junction nucleotides: 8. The CDR3 is 18 amino acids. The V gene's germline CDR1 is MGHRA and CDR2 YSYEKL. The CDR3 sequence: CASSQDPGRLAGSYEQYF. CDR3 coding DNA: TGCGCCAGCAGCCAAGATCCCGGGAGACTAGCGGGATCCTACGAGCAGTACTTC.

The CDR3 here is CASSPERGTGELFF. DNA for the CDR3: TGTGCCAGCAGCCCCGAAAGGGGGACCGGGGAGCTGTTTTTT. The chain uses TRBV9 and TRBJ2-2; D possibly corresponds to TRBD1 (6 bases). From germline, CDR1 is SGDLS and CDR2 YYNGEE. The ends were cut back, 4 bases at V and 5 bases at J, with 12 bases in the middle. The CDR3 has 14 residues.

This clone was seen only once. V and J are TRBV9 and TRBJ2-7; D may be TRBD1 (6 bases). Trimming shortened V by 3 bases and J by 5 bases, and 12 bases separated the two germline ends. Germline V gene lookup returns CDR1 SGDLS and CDR2 YYNGEE. The CDR3 is made up of 13 amino acids. The CDR3 nucleotides read TGTGCCAGCAGCGGAGGGGGAAGTGACGAGCAGTACTTC. Protein sequence: CASSGGGSDEQYF.

The chain employs TRBV7-3 and TRBJ2-1, with D unclear. There are 15 residues in the CDR3. CDR1 and CDR2 from the germline V gene are SGHTA and FQGTGA. The V gene lost 3 bases and the J gene lost 2 bases, with 11 bases spanning the gap. The CDR3 DNA follows: TGTGCCAGCAGCTTTGAGAGGAGTACCTACAATGAGCAGTTCTTC. It yields the protein CASSFERSTYNEQFF.

This chain links TRBV28 with TRBJ1-4, with 8 bases fitting TRBD1. The CDR3 spans 15 residues. Germline CDR1 MDHEN, CDR2 SYDVKM. The ends lost 7 bases at V and 8 bases at J; junction bases unmatched: 12. The CDR3 DNA sequence: TGTGCCAGCATAACCCCAGGGGGCTCCTCCGAAAAACTGTTTTTT. Its protein product is CASITPGGSSEKLFF.

Concerning this clone itself: Other DNA variants within this sample encode the same CDR3. This rearrangement joins TRBV9 to TRBJ2-7; weak D call: TRBD2 (5 bases). This CDR3 region has 14 residues. Trimming shortened V by 0 bases and J by 2 bases, and 9 bases separated the two germline ends. Germline loops: CDR1 SGDLS, CDR2 YYNGEE. The CDR3, as DNA: TGTGCCAGCAGCGTAGCTGACGGGACCTACGAGCAGTACTTC. Its translation: CASSVADGTYEQYF.

The rearrangement uses TRBV5-1 and TRBJ2-1, with 8 bases fitting TRBD1. V was pared by 1 base and J by 3 bases, with 3 bases of the junction left unmatched. This CDR3 is 15 amino acids long. Germline CDR1 and CDR2: SGHRS and YFSETQ. The CDR3 sequence is CASSLSDRGYNEQFF. Here the CDR3 DNA reads TGCGCCAGCAGCTTGAGTGACAGGGGCTACAATGAGCAGTTCTTC.

The chain recombines TRBV14 with TRBJ2-1; 14 nucleotides agree with TRBD2. With V trimmed by 0 bases and J by 4 bases, 8 bases remained unmatched. Germline-derived CDR1 and CDR2 are SGHDN and FVKESK. CDR3 size: 19 residues. DNA of the CDR3: TGTGCCAGCAGCCAAGACAATGACGGGACTAGCGGGAGTTACAATGAGCAGTTCTTC. Residues: CASSQDNDGTSGSYNEQFF.

The gene calls are TRBV4-3 and TRBJ1-1; D not certain. The CDR3 is 13 amino acids. V gave up 1 base and J gave up 3 bases, with 6 bases separating them. Germline-derived CDR1 and CDR2 are LGHNA and YSLEER. The CDR3 region is CASSQAGYTEAFF. The DNA for the CDR3 is TGCGCCAGCAGCCAAGCCGGCTACACTGAAGCTTTCTTT.

This clone was detected only once. The rearrangement joins TRBV4-1 to TRBJ2-5; D gene ambiguous. The CDR3 contains 14 residues. Germline CDR1 reads MGHRA; CDR2 reads YSYEKL. V lost 0 bases to trimming and J lost 5 bases, with 10 bases between them. The CDR3 spells CASSQDPGLETQYF. The CDR3 region has the DNA TGCGCCAGCAGCCAAGACCCCGGTCTGGAGACCCAGTACTTC.

This clone was recorded once. The chain recombines TRBV28 with TRBJ2-3; 13 bases line up with TRBD2. The germline V gene encodes CDR1 MDHEN and CDR2 SYDVKM. The J segment lost 6 bases and the V segment lost 1 base, leaving 13 bases of the junction unmatched. The CDR3 contains 19 residues. The CDR3 nucleotides are TGTGCCAGCAGTTTATTTTTCGGGACTAGCGGGGAAGAGCCGGATACGCAGTATTTT. Its translation: CASSLFFGTSGEEPDTQYF.

V is TRBV25-1 and J is TRBJ1-4, with no clear D. Trimming shortened V by 7 bases and J by 8 bases, and 23 bases separated the two germline ends. This CDR3 comprises 16 residues. CDR1 and CDR2 (germline): MGHDK, SYGVNS. The CDR3 sequence is CASTPNEGRWYEKLFF. CDR3 nucleotides: TGTGCCAGCACCCCTAATGAGGGAAGATGGTACGAAAAACTGTTTTTT.

V is TRBV28 and J is TRBJ2-1; possibly TRBD2 for D (5 bases). Germline-derived CDR1 and CDR2 are MDHEN and SYDVKM. The CDR3 loop spans 17 amino acids. V dropped 4 bases and J dropped 5 bases, with 21 bases sitting between them. In DNA, the CDR3 is TGTGCCAGCAGTTCCTCTTTAGAGGGAAACCATCACAATGAGCAGTTCTTC. It is translated as CASSSSLEGNHHNEQFF.

The chain combines TRBV11-2 with TRBJ2-5; D remains ambiguous. From germline, CDR1 is SGHAT and CDR2 FQNNGV. The CDR3 has 16 residues. The V end lost 4 bases, the J end lost 1 base, and 16 bases lay between the germline ends. Here the CDR3 reads CASSSWSVSAQETQYF. CDR3 bases: TGTGCCAGCAGCTCGTGGTCGGTGTCCGCCCAAGAGACCCAGTACTTC. Full variable domain (outside the CDR3, taken from reference TRBV11-2 and TRBJ2-5): EAGVAQSPRYKIIEKRQSVAFWCNPISGHATLYWYQQILGQGPKLLIQFQNNGVVDDSQLPKDRFSAERLKGVDSTLKIQPAKLEDSAVYLCASSSWSVSAQETQYFGPGTRLLVL.